The 22 T cell receptor beta chains below all came from one sample that was sequenced in a study of regulatory T cells in long-lasting Graves disease. HTBI primers from iRepertoire and Arm-PCR of CDR3 regions yielded the TCR beta libraries. TCRdb called the multiplex PCR reads again in MiXCR, with one record for every CDR3 protein. The table lists roughly 560,000 distinct CDR3 sequences, about 12% of them singletons, with about 8.3% in the top ten. This sample's time point: newly diagnosed GD, antithyroid drugs for less than 3 months. PBMC RNA served as the TCR library source. These records were also assigned to another study, of T cells in Graves' hyperthyroidism and ophthalmopathy.

Specimen: peripheral blood mononuclear cells (PBMCs), collected at new diagnosis, from a patient treated with antithyroid drugs. These receptors came from a woman aged 25 to 39 with Graves disease.

The chain joins TRBV28 to TRBJ2-7, with 7 bases lining up with TRBD2. The CDR3 runs to 16 residues. The V gene's germline CDR1 is MDHEN and CDR2 SYDVKM. V gave up 4 bases and J gave up 2 bases; unmatched junction bases: 11. Written as DNA, the CDR3 is TGTGCCAGCAGTTCATATACCGGGACTAAGACCTACGAGCAGTACTTC. Amino acids: CASSSYTGTKTYEQYF.

This clonotype showed up many times. V is TRBV20-1 and J is TRBJ2-7, with 9 bases aligning to TRBD2. Germline CDR1 and CDR2: DFQATT and SNEGSKA (reference sequence). The V and J ends lost 0 bases and 3 bases, in that order; junction bases with no gene match: 3. The CDR3 is 14 residues long. This CDR3 reads CSAREASGNYEQYF. The DNA for the CDR3 is TGCAGTGCTAGAGAGGCTAGCGGGAACTACGAGCAGTACTTC.

The chain uses TRBV6-2 or TRBV6-3 and TRBJ1-5; no firm D call. The CDR3 consists of 15 residues. The V and J ends lost 2 bases and 0 bases respectively, with 8 bases between them. Germline V gives CDR1 MNHEY, CDR2 SVGEGT. CDR3 in amino acids: CASSYGINSNQPQHF. CDR3 bases: TGTGCCAGCAGTTACGGGATAAATAGCAATCAGCCCCAGCATTTT.

This clonotype was counted at least ten times. The V and J genes are TRBV18 and TRBJ2-1; D perhaps matches TRBD1 (6 bases). The CDR3 has 17 residues. The germline gives CDR1 KGHSH, CDR2 LQKENI. The V gene lost 0 bases and the J gene lost 7 bases, with 19 bases spanning the gap. The CDR3 loop is CASSPPGRRQGWNEQFF. CDR3 DNA: TGTGCCAGCTCACCACCGGGGCGGAGGCAGGGGTGGAATGAGCAGTTCTTC.

This clonotype has a count of ten or more. This chain links TRBV28 with TRBJ2-1; 8 bases fit TRBD2. Germline V gene data show CDR1 as MDHEN and CDR2 as SYDVKM. The V segment lost 7 bases and the J segment 4 bases; nucleotides outside the gene matches: 12. CDR3 size: 16 residues. The CDR3 is CASIGAGESKYNEQFF. CDR3 bases: TGTGCCAGCATAGGAGCGGGAGAGAGTAAATACAATGAGCAGTTCTTC.

To note about this clonotype: Since a much larger clone is just one base distant, this may be a read error. The CDR3 spells CAIRFYGQGNQPQHF. CDR3 bases: TGTGCCATCAGGTTTTACGGACAGGGCAATCAGCCCCAGCATTTT. The chain joins TRBV6-1 to TRBJ1-5, with 7 bases identical to TRBD1. This CDR3 spans 15 amino acids. Unmatched junction bases numbered 11, after V lost 10 bases and J lost 2 bases. Germline V gene sequence: CDR1 MNHNS, CDR2 SASEGT.

Many counts were recorded for this clonotype. V is TRBV11-2 and J is TRBJ2-1; no clear D. Per the germline V gene, CDR1 is SGHAT and CDR2 is FQNNGV. Trimming pared 0 bases from V and 8 bases from J, leaving 17 bases between. This CDR3 is 16 amino acids long. In DNA form, the CDR3 reads TGTGCCAGCAGCTTAGAAAACTACTCTCGGGCCGATGAGCAGTTCTTC. Its translation is CASSLENYSRADEQFF.

For this clonotype: The junction does not match germline at one end; this may be a read error. The J gene is TRBJ2-1, the V gene TRBV12-3 or TRBV12-4; tentative D call: TRBD2 (5 bases). This CDR3 has 12 residues. The CDR3 is CASGFDRGEQFF. In DNA, the CDR3 is TGTGCCAGCGGTTTTGACCGGGGAGAGCAGTTCTTC.

This clonotype came up many times. The genes are TRBV18 and TRBJ1-1, with unresolved D. Germline V gives CDR1 KGHSH, CDR2 LQKENI. V was shortened by 3 bases and J by 3 bases, with 8 bases between the two germline ends. The CDR3 covers 13 residues. CDR3 nucleotide sequence: TGTGCCAGCTCACCCGAGAAGCACACTGAAGCTTTCTTT. It codes for CASSPEKHTEAFF. Variable domain in full (rest from reference TRBV18 and TRBJ1-1): NAGVMQNPRHLVRRRGQEARLRCSPMKGHSHVYWYRQLPEEGLKFMVYLQKENIIDESGMPKERFSAEFPKEGPSILRIQQVVRGDSAAYFCASSPEKHTEAFFGQGTRLTVV.

This clonotype was recorded at least ten times. This rearrangement joins TRBV6-2 or TRBV6-3 to TRBJ2-7, with TRBD2 matching 9 bases. Germline values: CDR1 MNHEY, CDR2 SVGEGT. With V trimmed by 3 bases and J by 2 bases, 8 bases remained unmatched. CDR3 size: 16 residues. The CDR3 spells CASSYGRLAETYEQYF. The CDR3, as DNA: TGTGCCAGCAGTTATGGTAGACTAGCGGAGACCTACGAGCAGTACTTC.

This clonotype was counted a few times. This sequence joins TRBV4-3 and TRBJ2-5; D not certain. The V and J ends lost 0 bases and 2 bases respectively, with 10 bases between them. The CDR3 contains 15 residues. The germline V gene encodes CDR1 LGHNA and CDR2 YSLEER. The DNA for the CDR3 is TGCGCCAGCAGCCAAGACGTGGCAGCTCAAGAGACCCAGTACTTC. It yields the protein CASSQDVAAQETQYF.

Many counts were recorded for this clonotype. V and J are TRBV14 and TRBJ2-7; 9 nucleotides agree with TRBD1. CDR1 is SGHDN, CDR2 FVKESK, per germline. This CDR3 region has 14 residues. J lost 3 bases, V lost 2 bases, and 2 bases had no gene match. CDR3 region: CASSQRTGDYEQYF. In DNA, the CDR3 is TGTGCCAGCAGCCAAAGGACAGGGGACTACGAGCAGTACTTC.

At least ten counts were recorded for this clonotype. The chain is built from TRBV11-3 and TRBJ1-1; D is uncertain. Trimming removed 2 bases from V and 5 bases from J, with 9 bases in between. Germline V gene sequence: CDR1 SGHNT, CDR2 YENEEA. The CDR3 extends over 13 amino acids. Written as DNA, the CDR3 is TGTGCCAGCAGCTTATATGACGGGACTGAAGCTTTCTTT. Encoded protein: CASSLYDGTEAFF.

Only a few counts were recorded for this clonotype. The chain has TRBV20-1 and TRBJ2-7; 8 nucleotides match TRBD2. Germline-derived CDR1 and CDR2 are DFQATT and SNEGSKA (reference sequence). This CDR3 contains 15 residues. The trim removed 6 bases at V and 2 bases at J, leaving 12 bases unmatched. CDR3 in amino acids: CSANSGTRVTYEQYF. DNA of the CDR3: TGCAGTGCAAATTCCGGGACTAGGGTAACCTACGAGCAGTACTTC.

This clonotype has a count of ten or more. The chain couples TRBV9 to TRBJ2-1; a weak D match, TRBD2 (6 bases). Germline loops: CDR1 SGDLS, CDR2 YYNGEE. CDR3 length: 15 amino acids. V shed 2 bases and J shed 0 bases, with 9 bases lying between them. The CDR3 spells CASSVSGFSYNEQFF. In nucleotides, the CDR3 is TGTGCCAGCAGCGTCAGCGGGTTCTCCTACAATGAGCAGTTCTTC.

This clonotype was seen at least ten times. V is TRBV7-8 and J is TRBJ2-5, with TRBD1 as a possible D gene (5 bases). The germline gives CDR1 SGHVS, CDR2 FQNEAQ. CDR3 length: 14 amino acids. The ends were cut back, 1 base at V and 5 bases at J, with 11 bases in the middle. CDR3 sequence (DNA): TGTGCCAGCAGCTTAGAAGGCAGGGATGAGACCCAGTACTTC. Translated, it gives CASSLEGRDETQYF.

The rearrangement joins TRBV6-1 to TRBJ1-2; no firm D call. This CDR3 is built from 11 residues. Trimming took 3 bases from V and 11 from J, leaving 10 bases between them. Looked up from germline, CDR1 is MNHNS and CDR2 is SASEGT. Here the CDR3 DNA reads TGTGCCAGCAGTGAGGGCGGCCGATACACCTTC. Its protein product is CASSEGGRYTF.

This clonotype was counted ten times or more. This chain joins TRBV20-1 and TRBJ1-1; a possible D gene is TRBD1 (6 bases). V was shortened by 5 bases and J by 1 base, with 11 bases between the two germline ends. The CDR3 contains 13 residues. The V gene's germline CDR1 is DFQATT and CDR2 SNEGSKA (reference sequence). The CDR3 DNA is TGCAGTGCTGATCAAGGGGGGAACACTGAAGCTTTCTTT. This sequence encodes CSADQGGNTEAFF.

This clonotype was recorded many times. The rearrangement joins TRBV30 to TRBJ2-1, with TRBD2 matching over 14 bases. The CDR3 is made up of 19 amino acids. The germline V gene has CDR1 GTSNPN and CDR2 SVGIG (reference sequence). The ends lost 4 bases at V and 0 bases at J; junction bases unmatched: 11. The CDR3 loop reads CAWIRGLAGGPSSYNEQFF. CDR3 sequence (DNA): TGTGCCTGGATAAGAGGACTAGCGGGAGGTCCTAGCTCCTACAATGAGCAGTTCTTC.

There are many counts of this clonotype. The chain links TRBV28 to TRBJ1-1; 7 bases fit TRBD1. The CDR3 is made up of 13 amino acids. J gave up 5 bases and V 8 bases, and 8 bases lay outside the gene matches. Germline CDR1 reads MDHEN; CDR2 reads SYDVKM. CDR3 sequence: CASWAGGITEAFF. CDR3 coding DNA: TGTGCCAGCTGGGCAGGGGGGATTACTGAAGCTTTCTTT.

The chain recombines TRBV6-2 or TRBV6-3 with TRBJ1-5, with D hard to call. Trimming removed 6 bases from V and 9 bases from J, with 18 bases in between. The CDR3 is made up of 14 amino acids. Per the germline V gene, CDR1 is MNHEY and CDR2 is SVGEGT. CDR3 in amino acids: CASSPTEGSGPQHF. CDR3 DNA sequence: TGTGCCAGCAGCCCTACAGAGGGTTCCGGGCCCCAGCATTTT.

The rearrangement joins TRBV4-3 to TRBJ2-1; TRBD2 matches 13 bases. CDR3 length: 16 residues. Germline trimming cut 4 bases from V and 6 bases from J; bases unmatched to any gene: 6. In germline, CDR1 is LGHNA, CDR2 YSLEER. This CDR3 is CASSPQLAGGGNEQFF. The CDR3, as DNA: TGCGCCAGCAGCCCTCAACTAGCGGGAGGGGGCAATGAGCAGTTCTTC.